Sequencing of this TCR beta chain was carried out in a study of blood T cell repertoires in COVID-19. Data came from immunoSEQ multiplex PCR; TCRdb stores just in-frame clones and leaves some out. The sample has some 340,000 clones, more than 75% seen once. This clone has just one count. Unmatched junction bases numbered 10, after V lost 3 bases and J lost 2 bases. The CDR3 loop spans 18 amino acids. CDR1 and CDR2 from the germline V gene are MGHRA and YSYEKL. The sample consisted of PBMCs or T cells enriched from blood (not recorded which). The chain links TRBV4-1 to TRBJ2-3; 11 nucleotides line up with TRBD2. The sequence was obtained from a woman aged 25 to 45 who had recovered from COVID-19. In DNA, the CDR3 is TGCGCCAGCAGCCACGTCCTGGGACTAGCGGAGATCACAGATACGCAGTATTTT. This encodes CASSHVLGLAEITDTQYF.